This TCR beta chain was observed in a study of blood T cell repertoires in COVID-19 (dated by TCRdb to about 2020). General notes on the study: Samples from collaborators originated in the United States, Italy and Spain and spanned both the acute and convalescent phases of COVID-19. The sample metadata nearly always contained a de-identified subject ID, COVID-19 status, age in years and sex. Where HLA class I and class II types were available, the types were taken from metadata supplied by the sample provider, not from assay-based typing. The samples were drawn from two sources: the first 160 participants of the ongoing ImmuneRACE study, and 1,200 or so subjects contributed by 6 global collaborators. The repertoires were released in a freely available public database intended as a resource for research on the immune response to SARS-CoV-2. The material from the prospective study consisted of cDNA or gDNA derived from T cells, B-cell-depleted T cells, or PBMCs. The dataset comprised deeply sampled blood TCRbeta repertoires from subjects exposed to, actively infected with, or recovered from COVID-19.

Only one count was recorded for this clone. The clone's antigen remains unknown. No qualities accompany the bases; no much larger clone lies one base away. The collaborating institutions used their own protocols to collect whole blood in K2EDTA tubes. For TCRbeta analysis, collaborator samples were shipped as frozen whole blood, as isolated PBMCs, or as DNA extracted from either sample type. Paper-wide results and their limitations: The quantity of clinical and demographic metadata differed by source and by participant and was supplied without curation.

From a lookup of the germline V gene, CDR1 and CDR2 are SNHLY and FYNNEI. V sheds 0 bases and J sheds 7 bases, leaving 10 bases between their ends. The CDR3 covers 14 residues, taking in both the cysteine and the phenylalanine. CDR3 DNA is the only sequence kept; it has 42 bases, read in frame from the first base. TCRbeta CDR3 regions were amplified from genomic DNA by means of the immunoSEQ Assay, a bias-controlled multiplex PCR. In the original analysis: The number of nucleated cells in each sample was estimated by amplification of reference gene primers within the assay. To quantify the absolute abundance of each unique TCRbeta CDR3 rearrangement, sequence reads were collapsed and filtered. For each sample, productive Simpson clonality was calculated as the square root of Simpson's diversity index across productive rearrangements. The immuneACCESS repertoire file appears here via TCRdb, limited to in-frame rearrangements. These files lack a portion of the clones; in checked studies, under half of the deficit traces to unresolved V genes, and the cause of the others is not known. D and trimming were read from the DNA, whereas the V and J calls and clone size are those reported in that table. In all, the sample holds more than 200,000 clones, and around four fifths of those were seen once. The ten top clones hold just over 8.5% of the sample.

Recombination connected TRBV2 to TRBJ1-5; no D segment can be confidently identified. The sample taken for sequencing was peripheral blood. The TCR sequence derives from a man aged 40-55 years with active or convalescent COVID-19. The CDR3 region reads CASSEARDGQPQHF. The DNA is TGTGCCAGCAGTGAAGCGAGGGATGGGCAGCCCCAGCATTTT.